This T cell receptor beta chain was identified during a study of blood T cell repertoires in COVID-19. Repertoires were generated with immunoSEQ multiplex PCR, while TCRdb's copy carries only in-frame clones and drops some. The sample contains roughly 290,000 clones, around four fifths of which appear only once. Trimming cost V 1 base and J 12 bases, with 14 bases left between them. CDR1 is SGHNT, CDR2 YYREEE, per germline (reference sequence). The CDR3 length is 13 residues. Input material: peripheral blood. This receptor was taken from a woman aged 50 to 65 with active or convalescent COVID-19. V is TRBV5-4 and J is TRBJ2-1, with D possibly TRBD2 on 5 matching bases. The CDR3 DNA is TGTGCCAGCAGCTTGTCGGGCCGGGAAGGGCAGTTCTTC. Protein sequence: CASSLSGREGQFF.